This T cell receptor (beta chain) was found in a study of ipilimumab plus nivolumab after autologous stem cell transplantation. This clone was counted between two and nine times. Germline V gives CDR1 LNHDA, CDR2 SQIVND (reference sequence). CDR3 length: 21 residues. With 4 bases clipped from V and 3 bases from J, the junction kept 19 bases outside the gene matches. TCRdb's table, derived via immunoSEQ multiplex PCR, lists solely in-frame clones and lacks some. Among about 10,000 clones listed, roughly 69% were seen once. The chain recombines TRBV19 with TRBJ2-3; 13 nucleotides align to TRBD2. The receptor was isolated from a female donor with multiple myeloma. The sequencing here drew on PBMCs, taken in a trial of ipilimumab plus nivolumab as post-transplant consolidation. CDR3 protein: CASSNIILAGGPIGETDTQYF. The CDR3 DNA reads as TGTGCCAGTAGTAACATTATACTAGCGGGAGGGCCGATAGGTGAAACAGATACGCAGTATTTT.